The 21 T cell receptor beta chains listed next were all sequenced from one sample in a study of blood T cell repertoires in COVID-19. The table came from immunoSEQ multiplex PCR; TCRdb's copy has only in-frame clones and leaves some out. The table lists 30,000 to 45,000 clones, 90% of them singletons. What was sequenced was peripheral blood. These receptors all stem from an older man with acute or convalescent COVID-19.

The J gene is TRBJ2-7, the V gene TRBV28; D is ambiguous. Deletions cut 7 bases from V and 0 bases from J, with 22 bases between. The CDR3 contains 17 residues. Germline V gene data show CDR1 as MDHEN and CDR2 as SYDVKM. The CDR3 DNA is TGTGCCAGCACCCCTCCCAACCCCTTAGCAGACTCCTACGAGCAGTACTTC. It translates to CASTPPNPLADSYEQYF.

DNA for the CDR3: TGTGCCAGCTCCGGAGGAGGGGCGCTGGACAATGAGCAGTTCTTC. Translating gives CASSGGGALDNEQFF. The chain carries TRBV18 and TRBJ2-1, with D possibly matching TRBD2 (6 bases). The germline CDR1 and CDR2 sequences are KGHSH and LQKENI. The CDR3 extends over 15 amino acids. With 6 bases removed from V and 5 bases from J, the gap between germline ends came to 17 bases.

This rearrangement joins TRBV7-9 to TRBJ2-3; 8 bases are shared with TRBD2. The J segment lost 2 bases and the V segment lost 5 bases, leaving 3 bases of the junction unmatched. This CDR3 is 14 amino acids long. Germline-derived CDR1 and CDR2 are SEHNR and FQNEAQ (reference sequence). The CDR3 is CASSPTSDTDTQYF. The CDR3 DNA reads as TGTGCCAGCAGCCCGACTAGCGACACAGATACGCAGTATTTT.

The CDR3 DNA reads as TGTGCCAGCAGCGTAGCTCCTAGCGGGGAGACCCAGTACTTC. Translating it yields CASSVAPSGETQYF. This chain joins TRBV9 and TRBJ2-5; 8 nucleotides align to TRBD2. The CDR3 has 14 residues. Per the germline V gene, CDR1 is SGDLS and CDR2 is YYNGEE. J lost 5 bases, V lost 0 bases, and 3 bases had no gene match.

The chain has TRBV6-5 and TRBJ1-4; D remains ambiguous. The length of the CDR3 is 15 residues. V lost 2 bases to trimming and J lost 7 bases, with 14 bases between them. Germline V gene data show CDR1 as MNHEY and CDR2 as SVGAGI. DNA for the CDR3: TGTGCCAGCAGTTACGTGGGAGGAGTAGGTGAAAAACTGTTTTTT. Protein product: CASSYVGGVGEKLFF.

This clone was counted a single time. This chain uses TRBV4-2 with TRBJ1-5; TRBD1 aligns across 7 bases. Unmatched junction bases numbered 8, after V lost 0 bases and J lost 6 bases. CDR3 length: 16 residues. The germline V gene has CDR1 LGHNA and CDR2 YNFKEQ. CDR3: CASSQEAGGGSQPQHF. CDR3 coding DNA: TGTGCCAGCAGCCAAGAGGCAGGAGGGGGCAGTCAGCCCCAGCATTTT.

This clone occurred once. This chain connects TRBV2 to TRBJ2-1; 13 positions agree with TRBD2. CDR1 is SNHLY, CDR2 FYNNEI, per germline. The CDR3 contains 15 residues. V was pared by 3 bases and J by 6 bases, with 2 bases of the junction left unmatched. In DNA form, the CDR3 reads TGTGCCAGCAGTGAGAGACTAGCGGGAGGCAATGAGCAGTTCTTC. This sequence encodes CASSERLAGGNEQFF.

J is TRBJ1-4 and V is TRBV4-3; maybe TRBD1 (5 bases). The CDR3 covers 16 residues. The germline CDR1 and CDR2 sequences are LGHNA and YSLEER. V was clipped by 4 bases and J by 0 bases, with 12 bases between them. CDR3 region: CASSPRGGATNEKLFF. As DNA, the CDR3 is TGCGCCAGCAGCCCTCGAGGAGGGGCAACTAATGAAAAACTGTTTTTT.

The V call is TRBV6-5, the J call TRBJ2-5; the D gene is possibly TRBD2 (6 bases). This CDR3 has 13 residues. Per the germline V gene, CDR1 is MNHEY and CDR2 is SVGAGI. V was shortened by 7 bases and J by 5 bases, with 14 bases between the two germline ends. For the CDR3, the DNA is TGTGCCAGCACCAAGGGACTTGGGGAGACCCAGTACTTC. Its translation: CASTKGLGETQYF.

V usage is TRBV28 and J usage is TRBJ2-1; 10 bases align to TRBD2. The V gene end was trimmed by 7 bases and the J gene end by 7 bases; junction bases not matched to a gene: 7. The CDR3 has 14 residues. CDR1 is MDHEN and CDR2 is SYDVKM in the germline V gene. This chain's CDR3 is CASKLAGPGNEQFF. CDR3 DNA: TGTGCCAGCAAACTAGCGGGACCGGGGAATGAGCAGTTCTTC.

The chain joins TRBV12-1 to TRBJ1-1; the DNA was not used to check the table's D call, TRBD1. TRBV12-1 is listed as a pseudogene. This CDR3 region has 12 residues. This chain's CDR3 is CATEGRDIEAFF. The CDR3 DNA reads TGTGCCACCGAAGGCCGGGACATAGAAGCTTTCTTT.

The chain combines TRBV7-2 with TRBJ2-1; D might be TRBD2 (7 bases). Germline CDR1 reads SGHTA; CDR2 reads FQGNSA. The CDR3 covers 16 residues. With 7 bases removed from V and 4 bases from J, the gap between germline ends came to 20 bases. CDR3 loop: CASIEGGGVSYNEQFF. DNA of the CDR3: TGTGCCAGCATTGAAGGGGGGGGAGTGAGTTACAATGAGCAGTTCTTC. The variable domain in full, completed from reference TRBV7-2 and TRBJ2-1, reads GAGVSQSPSNKVTEKGKDVELRCDPISGHTALYWYRQSLGQGLEFLIYFQGNSAPDKSGLPSDRFSAERTGGSVSTLTIQRTQQEDSAVYLCASIEGGGVSYNEQFFGPGTRLTVL.

V usage is TRBV19 and J usage is TRBJ1-1; D not resolved. V was pared by 10 bases and J by 4 bases, with 16 bases between. Germline V CDR1 and CDR2: LNHDA, SQIVND (reference sequence). This CDR3 has 13 amino acids. The CDR3 loop is CATNTLPGTEAFF. As DNA, the CDR3 is TGTGCCACCAATACCCTCCCGGGCACTGAAGCTTTCTTT.

This sequence joins TRBV7-9 and TRBJ2-6; 10 bases map to TRBD1. Per germline, CDR1 SEHNR and CDR2 FQNEAQ (reference sequence). V lost 6 bases, J lost 2 bases, and 7 bases stayed unmatched. The CDR3 contains 17 residues. CDR3 in DNA: TGTGCCAGCAGGTGGGAGACAGGGGGCCCTGGGGCCAACGTCCTGACTTTC. It is translated as CASRWETGGPGANVLTF.

The chain combines TRBV24-1 with TRBJ1-3; D unresolved. Germline-derived CDR1 and CDR2 are KGHDR and SFDVKD. V shed 8 bases and J shed 0 bases, with 7 bases lying between them. The CDR3 is made up of 13 amino acids. The CDR3 DNA follows: TGTGCCACCACGGAGAGCTCTGGAAACACCATATATTTT. Protein: CATTESSGNTIYF.

The chain couples TRBV7-8 to TRBJ1-4, with D tentatively TRBD1 (5 bases). V lost 2 bases and J lost 8, with 18 bases in between. In germline, CDR1 is SGHVS, CDR2 FQNEAQ. This CDR3 contains 16 residues. CDR3 sequence reads: CASSLLGGRVGEKLFF. The CDR3 DNA follows: TGTGCCAGCAGCTTATTAGGTGGCAGGGTAGGCGAAAAACTGTTTTTT.

The chain combines TRBV4-3 with TRBJ2-2; TRBD2 matches at 7 bases. CDR1 is LGHNA, CDR2 YSLEER, per germline. V was clipped by 0 bases and J by 1 base; unmatched bases: 8. This CDR3 spans 18 amino acids. CDR3 coding DNA: TGCGCCAGCAGCCAAGAGAGGCTAGCGGTCTTGAACACCGGGGAGCTGTTTTTT. Amino acids: CASSQERLAVLNTGELFF.

The chain has TRBV7-2 and TRBJ2-1; D gene unclear. The V gene lost 1 base and the J gene lost 9 bases, with 13 bases spanning the gap. The CDR3 is made up of 14 amino acids. The V gene's germline CDR1 is SGHTA and CDR2 FQGNSA. CDR3 sequence reads: CASSLDATVPEQFF. Here the CDR3 DNA reads TGTGCCAGCAGCTTAGATGCCACGGTCCCTGAGCAGTTCTTC.

This chain uses TRBV6-5 with TRBJ2-1; 10 bases map to TRBD2. Germline-derived CDR1 and CDR2 are MNHEY and SVGAGI. CDR3 length: 15 amino acids. V lost 3 bases and J lost 9; bases outside the gene matches: 8. CDR3 bases: TGTGCCAGCAGTTATTTCGGGACTAGCGCCTCTGAGCAGTTCTTC. This sequence encodes CASSYFGTSASEQFF.

The chain links TRBV19 to TRBJ1-2; D might be TRBD1 (6 bases). CDR3 length: 16 amino acids. The V end lost 6 bases, the J end lost 2 bases, and 19 bases lay between the germline ends. Per the germline V gene, CDR1 is LNHDA and CDR2 is SQIVND (reference sequence). The CDR3 DNA reads TGTGCCAGTAGCCCCTCCGGCCAGGGGCAAAACTATGGCTACACCTTC. Translation: CASSPSGQGQNYGYTF.

The gene calls are TRBV18 and TRBJ1-5; 9 positions match TRBD1. The CDR3 consists of 17 residues. Looked up from germline, CDR1 is KGHSH and CDR2 is LQKENI. Trimming took 1 base from V and 6 from J; bases not matched to a gene: 10. The CDR3: CASSPQKVTGGGQPQHF. Here the CDR3 DNA reads TGTGCCAGCTCACCACAAAAGGTCACAGGGGGCGGTCAGCCCCAGCATTTT.